This passage covers 5 T cell receptor beta chains from one sample sequenced in a study of blood T cell repertoires in COVID-19. Generated by immunoSEQ multiplex PCR, the TCRdb table keeps only in-frame clones and is missing some. The table has 85,000 to 95,000 clones, 70% to 90% seen once. Sequenced material: peripheral blood. The receptors derive from a man aged 60-69 years with acute or convalescent COVID-19.

The chain links TRBV5-1 to TRBJ2-7; 9 bases match TRBD1. The germline V gene encodes CDR1 SGHRS and CDR2 YFSETQ. Trimming took 3 bases from V and 2 from J; bases not matched to a gene: 3. The CDR3 spans 14 residues. The DNA of the CDR3 is TGCGCCAGCAGCTCCAGACAGGGGGCCTACGAGCAGTACTTC. This translates into CASSSRQGAYEQYF.

The chain has TRBV5-1 and TRBJ1-1; a weak D match, TRBD1 (6 bases). Germline V gives CDR1 SGHRS, CDR2 YFSETQ. The CDR3 runs to 15 residues. Trimming took 0 bases from V and 3 from J, leaving 12 bases between them. The DNA of the CDR3 is TGCGCCAGCAGCTTGGGGGGCGGGGGCCACACTGAAGCTTTCTTT. It encodes CASSLGGGGHTEAFF.

The gene calls are TRBV6-5 and TRBJ1-1; no clear D. Trimming cost V 8 bases and J 4 bases, with 14 bases left between them. Germline lookup yields CDR1 MNHEY and CDR2 SVGAGI. The CDR3 length is 13 residues. The CDR3 DNA reads as TGTGCCAGCCAGCGGGAGAGGGTCACTGAAGCTTTCTTT. This sequence encodes CASQRERVTEAFF.

The chain has TRBV29-1 and TRBJ2-1, with D possibly TRBD1 on 6 matching bases. The CDR3 sequence is 13 residues long. Germline loops: CDR1 SQVTM, CDR2 ANQGSEA. The germline V and J ends were trimmed by 5 bases and 6 bases, with 14 bases remaining between them. The CDR3: CSVKTGLSNEQFF. The CDR3 DNA follows: TGCAGCGTTAAGACAGGATTAAGCAATGAGCAGTTCTTC.

The chain couples TRBV5-6 to TRBJ1-1; D may be TRBD1 (5 bases). Trimming pared 0 bases from V and 7 bases from J, leaving 7 bases between. CDR1 is SGHDT, CDR2 YYEEEE, per germline. The CDR3 totals 12 residues. The CDR3 DNA reads as TGTGCCAGCAGCTTGGCCCAGGGTGAAGCTTTCTTT. It codes for CASSLAQGEAFF.